The T cell receptor (beta chain) described here comes from a study of spatial heterogeneity in lung cancer. Time point here: sample taken at primary tumor resection. TCRdb independently ran MiXCR on the 5' RACE reads; one entry per CDR3 protein. The sample includes 5,000 to 7,000 distinct CDR3 sequences, about 14% of them seen just once. Regarding the study as a whole: Mutation tallies in tumors tracked expanded intratumoral alpha and beta TCR counts.

This clonotype is medium-sized within its sample. The antigen is undetermined. CDR3 length: 13 residues. V dropped 4 bases and J dropped 4; count of bases not matched to a gene: 2. The germline gives CDR1 SGHVS, CDR2 FQNEAQ. This TCR derives from a male donor with early-stage non-small cell lung cancer. The sequenced sample was lung tumor tissue, obtained at surgery. The genes are TRBV7-8 and TRBJ2-7, with TRBD2 matching over 9 bases. CDR3 in DNA: TGTGCCAGCAGCTATAGCGGGAGTTACGAGCAGTACTTC. Translated, it gives CASSYSGSYEQYF.